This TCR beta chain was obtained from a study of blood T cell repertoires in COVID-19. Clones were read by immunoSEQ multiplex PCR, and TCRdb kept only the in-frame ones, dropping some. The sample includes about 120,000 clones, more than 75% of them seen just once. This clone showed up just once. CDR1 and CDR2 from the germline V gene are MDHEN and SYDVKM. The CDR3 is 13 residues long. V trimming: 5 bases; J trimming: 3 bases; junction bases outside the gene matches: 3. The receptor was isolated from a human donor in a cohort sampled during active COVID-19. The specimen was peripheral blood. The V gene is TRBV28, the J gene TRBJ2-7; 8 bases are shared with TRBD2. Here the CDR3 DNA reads TGTGCCAGCAGTACGGCGGGGGGCTACGAGCAGTACTTC. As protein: CASSTAGGYEQYF.